This passage covers 5 T cell receptor beta chains from one sample sequenced in a study of Ad26.COV2.S vaccination and SARS-CoV-2 variants. Assay used: immunoSEQ multiplex PCR; TCRdb lists only in-frame clones, some missing. The sample records approximately 410,000 clones, approximately 92% being singletons. Documented treatment: around 19 received Ad26.COV2.S at low or high dose, single or two shots; about 5 received placebo; per-sample allocation not given. Day 63 following the first vaccine or placebo injection was when the samples were taken. Sequences were derived from peripheral blood, sampled in a trial of Ad26.COV2.S vaccine versus placebo. The receptors originated from a person between 18 and 65 years old who received the Ad26.COV2.S COVID-19 vaccine or a placebo.

The chain employs TRBV12-3 or TRBV12-4 and TRBJ1-4, with D uncertain. The CDR3 spans 11 residues. V gave up 4 bases and J gave up 7 bases, with 4 bases separating them. In DNA form, the CDR3 reads TGTGCCAGCAGTTGGGGTGAAAAACTGTTTTTT. This codes for CASSWGEKLFF.

V gene TRBV7-9 combines with J gene TRBJ2-5; 8 nucleotides line up with TRBD2. Germline CDR1 is SEHNR and CDR2 is FQNEAQ (reference sequence). The CDR3 runs 16 residues. V trimming: 2 bases; J trimming: 5 bases; junction bases outside the gene matches: 10. In DNA, the CDR3 is TGTGCCAGCAGCTTACCCCAGCGGGGGTGGCGGGAGACCCAGTACTTC. This codes for CASSLPQRGWRETQYF.

The CDR3 spells CASSRGLVKDTQYF. In DNA, the CDR3 is TGTGCCAGCAGCCGGGGACTAGTGAAAGATACGCAGTATTTT. The chain couples TRBV5-8 to TRBJ2-3, with TRBD2 matching 8 bases. In germline, CDR1 is SGHTS, CDR2 YDEGEE. V trimming: 4 bases; J trimming: 5 bases; junction bases outside the gene matches: 6. CDR3 length equals 14 residues.

The chain combines TRBV30 with TRBJ2-3; tentative D call: TRBD1 (6 bases). This CDR3 is 14 amino acids long. Trimming pared 4 bases from V and 2 bases from J, leaving 13 bases between. Germline CDR1 GTSNPN, CDR2 SVGIG (reference sequence). For the CDR3, the DNA is TGTGCCTGGACTGAACAGGGATTCACAGATACGCAGTATTTT. Amino acid sequence: CAWTEQGFTDTQYF.

The chain uses TRBV5-1 and TRBJ1-2; 7 nucleotides match TRBD1. The CDR3 runs to 13 residues. The V and J ends lost 2 bases and 8 bases, in that order; junction bases with no gene match: 6. CDR1 is SGHRS and CDR2 is YFSETQ in the germline V gene. The CDR3 region is CASSLEQGRGYTF. The CDR3 DNA is TGCGCCAGCAGCTTAGAACAGGGGCGCGGCTACACCTTC.